One sample yielded the 13 T cell receptor beta chains listed below, sequenced in a study of T cells in Graves' hyperthyroidism and ophthalmopathy. It was RNA transcripts that yielded the amplified TCR beta CDR3 regions. Initially, a first-round RT-PCR of the TCR CDR3 employed the HTBI primer set. TCRdb re-analysed the multiplex PCR reads in MiXCR, keeping a single row per CDR3 protein. The sample includes hundreds of thousands of distinct CDR3 sequences, around a sixth of them seen just once. Material for sequencing was blood. The source of these receptors is a woman between 18 and 29 years old with Graves' hyperthyroidism that later progressed to Graves' ophthalmopathy.

This clonotype was recorded at least ten times. V and J are TRBV7-2 and TRBJ2-7; D is perhaps TRBD1 or TRBD2 (6 bases each). V shed 1 base and J shed 2 bases, with 12 bases lying between them. This CDR3 spans 15 amino acids. CDR1 is SGHTA and CDR2 is FQGNSA in the germline V gene. As DNA, the CDR3 is TGTGCCAGCAGCTTAGAGGAGGGGGGCCCCTACGAGCAGTACTTC. Encoded protein: CASSLEEGGPYEQYF.

This rearrangement joins TRBV6-2 or TRBV6-3 to TRBJ2-1; D might be TRBD1 (6 bases). This CDR3 spans 16 amino acids. The germline V gene encodes CDR1 MNHEY and CDR2 SVGEGT. V was trimmed by 2 bases and J by 5 bases, leaving 16 bases between them. As DNA, the CDR3 is TGTGCCAGCAGTTACCTAGGGTATGGGACACACAATGAGCAGTTCTTC. This encodes CASSYLGYGTHNEQFF.

This clonotype was detected many times. This chain connects TRBV28 to TRBJ1-3; weak D call: TRBD1 (5 bases). Germline V gene data show CDR1 as MDHEN and CDR2 as SYDVKM. CDR3 length: 17 amino acids. V was shortened by 5 bases and J by 0 bases, with 17 bases between the two germline ends. The DNA of the CDR3 is TGTGCCAGCAGTCCAGAGGGGAGGGTATACTCTGGAAACACCATATATTTT. Translated: CASSPEGRVYSGNTIYF. Supplemented by reference TRBV28 and TRBJ1-3, the full variable domain reads DVKVTQSSRYLVKRTGEKVFLECVQDMDHENMFWYRQDPGLGLRLIYFSYDVKMKEKGDIPEGYSVSREKKERFSLILESASTNQTSMYLCASSPEGRVYSGNTIYFGEGSWLTVV.

A word on this clonotype: One base away lies a much larger clone, so this may be a sequencing read error. The chain couples TRBV20-1 to TRBJ2-1; TRBD1 matches at 7 bases. Germline assignment: CDR1 DFQATT and CDR2 SNEGSKA (reference sequence). The CDR3 is 14 amino acids. The CDR3 DNA sequence: TGCAGTGCGTATCACCTGGGACAGTCCAATGAGCGGTTCTTC. This sequence encodes CSAYHLGQSNERFF.

This clonotype was recorded many times. J is TRBJ2-1 and V is TRBV28; TRBD2 aligns across 7 bases. CDR1 and CDR2 (germline): MDHEN, SYDVKM. The CDR3 contains 16 residues. The V and J ends lost 5 bases and 7 bases, in that order; junction bases with no gene match: 14. CDR3 sequence: CASSMLGGRRQNEQFF. CDR3 coding DNA: TGTGCCAGCAGTATGCTCGGGGGGAGGCGCCAGAATGAGCAGTTCTTC.

The genes are TRBV28 and TRBJ2-7; D is ambiguous. Between the trimmed V and J ends, which lost 6 bases and 5 bases, there was a span of 14 bases. Germline CDR1 is MDHEN and CDR2 is SYDVKM. The CDR3 is 13 residues long. DNA for the CDR3: TGTGCCAGCAGCCTAGGAAGCGTCGACGAGCAGTACTTC. Protein: CASSLGSVDEQYF.

In its sample, this clonotype was seen many times. The chain is built from TRBV9 and TRBJ2-1, with a tentative D call TRBD2 (6 bases). Germline CDR1 SGDLS, CDR2 YYNGEE. The CDR3 loop spans 16 amino acids. V shed 0 bases and J shed 7 bases, with 17 bases lying between them. CDR3: CASSVELLARGNEQFF. The CDR3 DNA reads TGTGCCAGCAGCGTAGAACTCCTAGCGAGGGGAAATGAGCAGTTCTTC.

The rearrangement links TRBV19 to TRBJ1-1; 8 bases fit TRBD1. The CDR3 extends over 14 amino acids. The V segment lost 4 bases and the J segment 1 base; nucleotides outside the gene matches: 2. Germline V gene data show CDR1 as LNHDA and CDR2 as SQIVND (reference sequence). The chain's CDR3 is CASSTGGWNTEAFF. CDR3 nucleotide sequence: TGTGCCAGTAGTACAGGGGGCTGGAACACTGAAGCTTTCTTT. Together with reference TRBV19 and TRBJ1-1, the CDR3 gives the full variable domain: DGGITQSPKYLFRKEGQNVTLSCEQNLNHDAMYWYRQDPGQGLRLIYYSQIVNDFQKGDIAEGYSVSREKKESFPLTVTSAQKNPTAFYLCASSTGGWNTEAFFGQGTRLTVV.

This clonotype is a singleton in its sample. The junction departs from the called germline gene at one end, perhaps through a read error. The V call is TRBV5-1, the J call TRBJ2-2, with 7 nucleotides matching TRBD1. CDR1 SGHRS and CDR2 YFSETQ come from the germline V gene. The CDR3 contains 19 residues. The CDR3 loop is CTSSSPGQKELSNTGELFF. The CDR3, as DNA: TGCACCAGCAGCTCTCCGGGACAGAAGGAGCTATCAAACACCGGGGAGCTGTTTTTT.

This clonotype was seen at least ten times. This sequence joins TRBV28 and TRBJ2-7; D is perhaps TRBD2 (6 bases). Germline loops: CDR1 MDHEN, CDR2 SYDVKM. V gave up 1 base and J gave up 10 bases, with 14 bases separating them. There are 13 residues in the CDR3. The CDR3 sequence is CASSLSRDSEQYF. CDR3 bases: TGTGCCAGCAGTTTATCCAGGGACTCGGAACAGTACTTC. The full variable domain, completed using reference TRBV28 and TRBJ2-7, is DVKVTQSSRYLVKRTGEKVFLECVQDMDHENMFWYRQDPGLGLRLIYFSYDVKMKEKGDIPEGYSVSREKKERFSLILESASTNQTSMYLCASSLSRDSEQYFGPGTRLTVT.

This clonotype was observed at least ten times. This CDR3 is CASSLGASNTEAFF. The CDR3 DNA follows: TGTGCCAGCAGTTTGGGGGCTAGCAACACTGAAGCTTTCTTT. This chain uses TRBV28 with TRBJ1-1; D possibly corresponds to TRBD1 (6 bases). V gave up 3 bases and J gave up 2 bases, with 10 bases separating them. The CDR3 has 14 amino acids. CDR1 MDHEN and CDR2 SYDVKM come from the germline V gene. The whole variable domain, filled in from reference TRBV28 and TRBJ1-1, reads DVKVTQSSRYLVKRTGEKVFLECVQDMDHENMFWYRQDPGLGLRLIYFSYDVKMKEKGDIPEGYSVSREKKERFSLILESASTNQTSMYLCASSLGASNTEAFFGQGTRLTVV.

This clonotype was counted at least ten times. V is TRBV7-2 and J is TRBJ2-7, with unresolved D. Germline CDR1 and CDR2: SGHTA and FQGNSA. Trimming pared 3 bases from V and 6 bases from J, leaving 9 bases between. CDR3 length equals 12 residues. The CDR3 loop reads CASSLPPGEQYF. The CDR3 region has the DNA TGTGCCAGCAGCTTGCCCCCAGGCGAGCAGTACTTC.

This chain uses TRBV7-2 with TRBJ2-2; unclear D gene. The CDR3 runs to 13 residues. From germline, CDR1 is SGHTA and CDR2 FQGNSA. V was trimmed by 2 bases and J by 2 bases, leaving 3 bases between them. The CDR3 protein is CASSLFNTGELFF. The CDR3 nucleotides read TGTGCCAGCAGCTTATTTAACACCGGGGAGCTGTTTTTT.